The present T cell receptor beta chain was sequenced within a study of cytomegalovirus exposure and HLA in healthy donors. Study-level points and caveats: Sequencing depth across donors, presence/absence analyses assumed, was roughly uniform.

Note on this clone: Its specificity is unknown. The identical CDR3 is also encoded by other nucleotide sequences in the sample.

Amplification used 60 Vbeta primers and 13 Jbeta primers. The protocol was immunoSEQ multiplex PCR, while the TCRdb copy is restricted to in-frame clones and leaves out a portion. In all, the sample yields about 160,000 clones. Germline V CDR1 and CDR2: SGHTS, YDEGEE. This CDR3 contains 13 residues. Germline trimming cut 3 bases from V and 6 bases from J; bases unmatched to any gene: 4. The rearrangement links TRBV5-8 to TRBJ2-3, with 7 bases identical to TRBD2. The source material was PBMCs. This TCR was sampled from an older woman in good health and CMV-seronegative. CDR3 DNA: TGTGCCAGCAGCTATCAGGGAGGGGATACGCAGTATTTT. This encodes CASSYQGGDTQYF.